A selection of T cell receptor beta chains follows, all from one sample in a study of blood T cells in healthy people across ages. TCRdb passed the 5' RACE reads through MiXCR, listing each CDR3 protein once. The sample records fewer than 750,000 distinct CDR3 sequences, roughly 48% being singletons. Sequencing input: blood. These receptors originate from a man older than 75 in good health. Both conserved end residues are part of each CDR3. D genes are given only for firm matches. Clone size, where shown, is once, few, many, or a class for clones that have expanded.

TRBV6-6	TRBD1	many	TRBJ1-1	CASSYPGGHTEAFF	TGTGCCAGCAGTTACCCAGGGGGTCACACTGAAGCTTTCTTT
TRBV7-9	NA	few	TRBJ1-1	CASSLLDSPNTEAFF	TGTGCCAGCAGCCTCCTGGACAGTCCGAACACTGAAGCTTTCTTT
TRBV3-1	NA	few	TRBJ2-5	CASSSTGTPQETQYF	TGTGCCAGCAGCTCTACCGGGACTCCCCAAGAGACCCAGTACTTC
TRBV7-2	NA	NA	TRBJ2-2	CASSLVRESGELFF	TGTGCCAGCAGCTTAGTAAGAGAGTCCGGGGAGCTGTTTTTT
TRBV6-2/TRBV6-3	TRBD2	NA	TRBJ2-3	CASSYGRGRFNTQYF	TGTGCCAGCAGTTACGGGAGGGGCCGGTTCAATACGCAGTATTTT
TRBV6-2/TRBV6-3	NA	NA	TRBJ2-1	CASRWGDTYNEQFF	TGTGCCAGCAGGTGGGGGGACACCTACAATGAGCAGTTCTTC
TRBV24-1	NA	few	TRBJ2-3	CATSDRGQGTDTQYF	TGTGCCACCAGTGATAGGGGTCAAGGCACAGATACGCAGTATTTT
TRBV5-1	NA	NA	TRBJ2-7	CASSPREGASYEQYF	TGCGCCAGCAGCCCCCGGGAGGGGGCTTCCTACGAGCAGTACTTC
TRBV27	TRBD1	NA	TRBJ1-1	CASSLSGTGLYTEAFF	TGTGCCAGCAGTTTATCCGGGACAGGGTTATACACTGAAGCTTTCTTT
TRBV18	TRBD2	few	TRBJ2-3	CASSQGASGSTDTQYF	TGTGCCAGCTCACAAGGCGCTAGCGGGAGCACAGATACGCAGTATTTT
TRBV29-1	NA	few	TRBJ1-2	CSAASCYTF	TGCAGCGCCGCCTCCTGCTACACCTTC
TRBV20-1	TRBD2	few	TRBJ2-3	CSVKPGLAGADTQYF	TGCAGTGTCAAGCCGGGACTAGCGGGAGCAGATACGCAGTATTTT
TRBV12-3/TRBV12-4	NA	few	TRBJ2-1	CASSTGLNVGNEQFF	TGTGCCAGCAGTACCGGACTAAACGTGGGCAATGAGCAGTTCTTC
TRBV20-1	TRBD1	NA	TRBJ2-7	CSARHDRDRGRYEQYF	TGCAGTGCTAGACATGACCGGGACAGAGGTCGCTACGAGCAGTACTTC
TRBV6-6	NA	many	TRBJ2-1	CASSPRTRYDNEQFF	TGTGCCAGCAGTCCTCGGACCCGCTACGACAATGAGCAGTTCTTC
TRBV7-9	TRBD1	NA	TRBJ1-4	CAGSLQGNNEKLFF	TGTGCCGGCAGCCTACAGGGGAATAATGAAAAACTGTTTTTT
TRBV20-1	TRBD2	few	TRBJ2-1	CSARTSGGRSEQFF	TGCAGTGCTAGGACTAGCGGGGGGAGGAGTGAGCAGTTCTTC
TRBV20-1	TRBD2	NA	TRBJ2-3	CSARTSGTPAQYF	TGCAGTGCAAGGACTAGCGGGACGCCGGCGCAGTATTTT
TRBV20-1	TRBD1	NA	TRBJ1-4	CSASEGQGDEKLFF	TGCAGTGCTAGTGAGGGACAGGGGGATGAAAAACTGTTTTTT
TRBV20-1	TRBD2	NA	TRBJ2-3	CSATLAGGSDTQYF	TGCAGTGCTACGCTAGCGGGAGGATCAGATACGCAGTATTTT
TRBV20-1	NA	few	TRBJ2-7	CSAPMEVSYEQYF	TGCAGTGCTCCTATGGAGGTTTCCTACGAGCAGTACTTC
TRBV6-5	NA	many	TRBJ1-2	CASTTGYGYTF	TGTGCCAGCACCACCGGGTATGGCTACACCTTC
TRBV20-1	NA	NA	TRBJ2-7	CSAGALLASIYEQYF	TGCAGTGCTGGAGCCTTGCTAGCTTCAATCTACGAGCAGTACTTC
TRBV7-9	NA	few	TRBJ2-3	CASTFGEPDTQYF	TGTGCCAGCACCTTCGGGGAGCCAGATACGCAGTATTTT
TRBV6-6	NA	few	TRBJ1-1	CASKDGALGTEAFF	TGTGCCAGTAAAGACGGGGCACTTGGGACTGAAGCTTTCTTT
TRBV5-1	NA	NA	TRBJ2-1	CASSLGTCGISYNEQFF	TGCGCCAGCAGCTTGGGGACTTGCGGTATCTCCTACAATGAGCAGTTCTTC
TRBV7-2	NA	NA	TRBJ2-3	CASSSDRRRDTQYF	TGTGCCAGCAGCTCCGACCGGCGGCGGGATACACAGTATTTT
TRBV15	NA	NA	TRBJ2-3	CATMRGRTDTQYF	TGTGCCACCATGCGAGGACGCACAGATACGCAGTATTTT
TRBV9	NA	NA	TRBJ2-1	CASSPRERQTYNEQFF	TGTGCCAGCAGCCCGCGCGAACGCCAGACCTACAATGAGCAGTTCTTC
TRBV6-2/TRBV6-3	NA	NA	TRBJ1-6	CASSSGFVSPLHF	TGTGCCAGCAGTTCAGGGTTTGTCTCACCCCTCCACTTT
TRBV30	TRBD2	once	TRBJ2-7	CAWSPGLTAYEQYF	TGTGCCTGGAGTCCGGGACTAACGGCCTACGAGCAGTACTTC